These T cell receptor beta chains were read from a single sample in a study of response to subunit inactivated influenza vaccine. TCRdb analysed the RT-PCR reads with MiXCR anew, one entry per CDR3 protein. The sample carries 630,000 or so distinct CDR3 sequences, 15% to 18% recorded once. The material was PBMCs from blood, obtained 11 to 12 days after vaccination. The receptor set was obtained from a man in his fifties who received an inactivated influenza vaccine. Both conserved end residues are part of each CDR3. D genes are given only for firm matches. Expanded clones get a size class; other rows say once, few or many, or leave the size out.

v_call	d_call	clone_size	j_call	cdr3_nt	cdr3_aa
TRBV7-9	.	few	TRBJ2-1	TGTGCCAGCAGCTCTCACTATTCCTTCTATGAGCAGTTCTTC	CASSSHYSFYEQFF
TRBV4-3	.	.	TRBJ2-1	TGCGCCAGCAGCCAAGATACCGGGGGCTACAATGAGCAGTTCTTC	CASSQDTGGYNEQFF
TRBV12-3/TRBV12-4	TRBD2	.	TRBJ2-1	TGTGCCAGCAGTACCGGGACTAGCGGGAAGCTCAATGAGCAGTTCTTC	CASSTGTSGKLNEQFF
TRBV12-5	.	.	TRBJ2-3	TGTGCTAGTGGTTTGGGGCAGGGGCGCACAGATACGCAGTATTTT	CASGLGQGRTDTQYF
TRBV20-1	.	few	TRBJ2-1	TGCAGTGCTAGAATGGCGGGGCCCTCCTACAATGAGCAGTTCTTC	CSARMAGPSYNEQFF
TRBV18	TRBD1	.	TRBJ1-2	TGTGCCAGCTCACCATTCGGACAGGGTAATGGCTACACCTTC	CASSPFGQGNGYTF
TRBV5-5	TRBD2	.	TRBJ2-5	TGTGCCAGCAGCTTTACCCAGCGGGGGGGTCAAGAGACCCAGTACTTC	CASSFTQRGGQETQYF
TRBV24-1	TRBD1	few	TRBJ2-7	TGTGCCACCAGTGATTTCACAGGGGTCCTTAGCTCCTACGAGCAGTACTTC	CATSDFTGVLSSYEQYF
TRBV7-7	.	.	TRBJ2-2	TGTGCTAGCAGCTTAGGTTTAGGAAGTGTCACCGGGGAGCTGTTTTTT	CASSLGLGSVTGELFF
TRBV5-1	TRBD1	few	TRBJ2-5	TGCGCCACGACCAAAACAGGGGAAGAGACCCAGTACTTC	CATTKTGEETQYF
TRBV4-1	.	few	TRBJ2-7	TGCGCCAGCAGCCAAGGGCCACAGCCCTCCTACGAGCAGTACTTC	CASSQGPQPSYEQYF
TRBV9	TRBD1	many	TRBJ1-1	TGTGCCAGCAGCGCCCCCGTGGACAGGGGGGGATCCATGAACACTGAAGCTTTCTTT	CASSAPVDRGGSMNTEAFF
TRBV7-2	TRBD2	few	TRBJ2-7	TGTGCCAGCAGCTTATCCGCGGGTAGCGGGGCCTACGAGCAGTACTTC	CASSLSAGSGAYEQYF
TRBV7-2	TRBD1	few	TRBJ1-6	TGTGCCAGCAGGGGACAGATAACAAATAATTCACCCCTCCACTTT	CASRGQITNNSPLHF
TRBV9	.	few	TRBJ1-6	TGTGCCAGCAGCGTAGGCCGGTATAATTCACCCCTCCACTTT	CASSVGRYNSPLHF
TRBV5-1	.	few	TRBJ2-6	TGCGCCAGCAGCGCCACGGCTGGGGCCAACGTCCTGACTTTC	CASSATAGANVLTF
TRBV27	.	few	TRBJ1-6	TGTGCCAGCAGACTCGGGGGGATTTCACCCCTCCACTTT	CASRLGGISPLHF
TRBV12-3/TRBV12-4	TRBD1	.	TRBJ2-7	TGTGCCAGCAGTCCTGGACAGGGGCCCGAGCAGTACTTC	CASSPGQGPEQYF
TRBV24-1	.	.	TRBJ2-1	TGTGCCACCAGTCGAGAAGGGGCGCTCAATGAGCAGTTCTTC	CATSREGALNEQFF
TRBV20-1	TRBD2	.	TRBJ2-1	TGCAGTGCTAGAGATCCGGCGGGAGGGGTCTCCTACAATGAGCAGTTCTTC	CSARDPAGGVSYNEQFF
TRBV7-2	.	.	TRBJ2-3	TGTGCCAGCAGCCCCCCCGGGTACGGAGATACGCAGTATTTT	CASSPPGYGDTQYF
TRBV20-1	.	few	TRBJ1-3	TGCAGTCCCTGGGGGCCGCTCTCTGCCGGAAACACCATATATTTT	CSPWGPLSAGNTIYF
TRBV28	.	few	TRBJ2-7	TGTGCCAGCAGTTTAGTAGTAAAATCGGACTACGAGCAGTACTTC	CASSLVVKSDYEQYF
TRBV6-1	.	.	TRBJ2-3	TGTGCCAGCAAACACGGGGGATCAACAGATACGCAGTATTTT	CASKHGGSTDTQYF
TRBV20-1	.	many	TRBJ2-2	TGCAGTGCTACCGGGAGTAACACCGGGGAGCTGTTTTTT	CSATGSNTGELFF
TRBV6-2/TRBV6-3	.	few	TRBJ1-5	TGTGCCAGCAGTACCTATTCCGGGACCCCTTTGGGCAATCAGCCCCAGCATTTT	CASSTYSGTPLGNQPQHF
TRBV7-2	.	few	TRBJ2-7	TGTGCCAGCAGCTTAGACCCGGGACGTGCCTACGAGCAGTACTTC	CASSLDPGRAYEQYF
TRBV7-8	.	.	TRBJ2-5	TGTGCCACCGGACCGATATACCAAGAGACCCAGTACTTC	CATGPIYQETQYF
TRBV27	.	.	TRBJ2-3	TGTGCCAGCAGCTCGGGCCCCCGGGGGCAGTATTTT	CASSSGPRGQYF
TRBV5-6	.	few	TRBJ2-7	TGTGCCAGCAGCTCCAGGGACGTCGGCGAGCAGTACTTC	CASSSRDVGEQYF
TRBV7-2	.	.	TRBJ2-1	TGTGCCAGCAGCGCGAGGTGGGCAGGCAATGAGCAGTTCTTC	CASSARWAGNEQFF
TRBV20-1	TRBD1	many	TRBJ2-7	TGCAGTGCTAGAGATCTCCAAGGTCGGACAGGGAAAAACGAGCAGTACTTC	CSARDLQGRTGKNEQYF
TRBV20-1	.	.	TRBJ1-6	TGCAGTGCTAGAGTTGAGAGCTCCTATAATTCACCCCTCCACTTT	CSARVESSYNSPLHF
TRBV28	TRBD2	.	TRBJ2-3	TGTGCCAGCAGTTTATGGTTAGCGGGAGAAGATACGCAGTATTTT	CASSLWLAGEDTQYF
TRBV7-2	.	few	TRBJ2-5	TGTGCCAGCAGCTTATACGGGTTTGGGACCCAGTACTTC	CASSLYGFGTQYF
TRBV28	TRBD2	few	TRBJ2-5	TGTGCCAGCAGTCCAGACCCGTTCGGACTAGTGTTTTGGCAAGAGACCCAGTACTTC	CASSPDPFGLVFWQETQYF
TRBV10-3	.	few	TRBJ1-2	TGTGCCATCAGTGGCCCCACCAGGTTGGATGGCTACACCTTC	CAISGPTRLDGYTF
TRBV7-3	TRBD1	.	TRBJ2-5	TGTGCAGCAGCGAATCCACCGGGACAGGGGTTCCAAGAGACCCAGTACTTC	CAAANPPGQGFQETQYF
TRBV7-9	.	.	TRBJ2-5	TGTGCCAGCAGACCAGGGGACGCCTACCAAGAGACCCAGTACTTC	CASRPGDAYQETQYF
TRBV6-5	.	.	TRBJ2-1	TGTGCCAGCAGTTACTACGGGACGCGAGCTGAGCAGTTCTTC	CASSYYGTRAEQFF
TRBV4-1	TRBD2	few	TRBJ2-3	TGCGCCAGCAGCCAGGTAGCGGGGGGGCCTTTAGATACGCAGTATTTT	CASSQVAGGPLDTQYF
TRBV9	.	few	TRBJ2-7	TGTGCCAGCAGCCCACGGACAGTGACAGGATCCTACGAGCAGTACTTC	CASSPRTVTGSYEQYF
TRBV4-1	.	.	TRBJ1-1	TGCGCCAGCAGCCAAGATCGTGAGAGAATGAACACTGAAGCTTTCTTT	CASSQDRERMNTEAFF
TRBV29-1	.	many	TRBJ2-3	TGCAGCGTTGAAGAGGTCACAGATACGCAGTATTTT	CSVEEVTDTQYF
TRBV2	TRBD1	.	TRBJ1-5	TGTGCCAGCAGGGGGACAGGGGATAGACAGCCCCAGCATTTT	CASRGTGDRQPQHF
TRBV5-1	.	.	TRBJ2-3	TGCGCCAGCAGCTTCTCGGGGGTGGGCACAGATACGCAGTATTTT	CASSFSGVGTDTQYF
TRBV20-1	.	.	TRBJ2-2	TGCAGTGCTAGAGATCTACGTGGGAGTGCCGGGGAGCTGTTTTTT	CSARDLRGSAGELFF
TRBV20-1	.	few	TRBJ2-7	TGCAGTGCTAGAGATCGACGGACATCCGCGGGCTACGAGCAGTACTTC	CSARDRRTSAGYEQYF
TRBV7-7	TRBD2	.	TRBJ2-5	TGTGCTAGCAGCTTTAGCGGGGAACAAGAGACCCAGTACTTC	CASSFSGEQETQYF
TRBV12-3/TRBV12-4	TRBD1	.	TRBJ1-2	TGTGCCAGCAGTTTTGACAGGGGCGGAAAGTATGGCTACACCTTC	CASSFDRGGKYGYTF
TRBV5-6	.	many	TRBJ2-7	TGTGCCAGCAGCCCGGACAGACGCTCCTACGAGCAGTACTTC	CASSPDRRSYEQYF
TRBV3-1	.	.	TRBJ2-7	TGTGCCAGCAGCCAAGCAGTGGGTCCCTACGAGCAGTACTTC	CASSQAVGPYEQYF
TRBV5-4	.	.	TRBJ2-2	TGTGCCAGCGGTTTAGAGAACACCGGGGAGCTGTTTTTT	CASGLENTGELFF